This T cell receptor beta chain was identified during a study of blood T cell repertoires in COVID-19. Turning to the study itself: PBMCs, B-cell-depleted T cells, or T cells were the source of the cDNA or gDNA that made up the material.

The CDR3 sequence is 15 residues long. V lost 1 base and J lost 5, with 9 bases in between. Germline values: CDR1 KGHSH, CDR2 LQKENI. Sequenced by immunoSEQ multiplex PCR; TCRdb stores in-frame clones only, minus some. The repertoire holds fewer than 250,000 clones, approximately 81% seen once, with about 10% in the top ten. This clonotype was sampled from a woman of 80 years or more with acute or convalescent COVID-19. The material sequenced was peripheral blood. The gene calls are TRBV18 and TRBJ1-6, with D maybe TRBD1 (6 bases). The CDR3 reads CASSPHRADNSPLHF. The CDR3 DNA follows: TGTGCCAGCTCACCACACAGGGCCGATAATTCACCCCTCCACTTT.